The clone carrying this T cell receptor beta chain has more than one count but fewer than ten. Noted time point: sample taken at primary tumor resection. Whole RNA obtained from tumor, nontumor lung or frozen PBMC underwent sequencing without sorting. Donors were roughly 72 untreated early-stage non-small cell lung cancer patients. The sample belongs to a study of spatial heterogeneity in lung cancer. About the research overall: Fewer alpha-chain than beta-chain sequences were consistently detected. A unique TCR and UMI combination showed up more than ten times in raw reads, on average.

CDR1 is SGHAT and CDR2 is FQNNGV in the germline V gene. This CDR3 has 15 amino acids. V was clipped by 4 bases and J by 9 bases; unmatched bases: 11. A unique molecular identifier was carried by every single TCR cDNA molecule. MiXCR was run by TCRdb on the 5' RACE reads, yielding one entry per CDR3 protein. The sample yields around 92,000 distinct CDR3 sequences, 9.5% to 15% seen once. The source is a male donor with early-stage non-small cell lung cancer. Sequences were derived from PBMCs, sampled at surgery. The chain couples TRBV11-2 to TRBJ2-4, with 8 bases that match TRBD2. DNA for the CDR3: TGTGCCAGCAGCTCGACCGGGAGGGGGAACGGCATTCAGTACTTC. Protein sequence: CASSSTGRGNGIQYF.